This T cell receptor beta chain was recorded in a study of T cell repertoires in cytomegalovirus infection. Study-level results: CMV carriers having the relevant HLA were flagged by cumulative public TCR beta family frequency.

TCRdb ran MiXCR on the reads and lists one entry per CDR3 protein. This table has roughly 320,000 distinct CDR3 sequences, 8% to 10% appearing once. This clonotype has a count of ten or more. Its specificity is not known. The sequence came from a human donor in good health (CMV status not recorded). Some clones in this sample may be carry-over from other donors' samples. The sample taken for sequencing was PBMCs.

In nucleotides, the CDR3 is TGTGCCTGGCGGACAGGGAAGAATTCACCCCTCCACTTT. Its translation is CAWRTGKNSPLHF. V gene TRBV30 combines with J gene TRBJ1-6, with 8 nucleotides matching TRBD1. The length of the CDR3 is 13 residues. The J segment lost 7 bases and the V segment lost 5 bases, leaving 4 bases of the junction unmatched. Germline V gene lookup returns CDR1 GTSNPN and CDR2 SVGIG (reference sequence).